This TCR beta chain derives from a study of CD8+ T cells in alopecia areata. This clone has a count of ten or more. Its antigen is not identified. Points from the study as a whole: Scalp sample data also include resident alphabeta T cells from normal skin.

Losses at the gene ends were 3 bases for V and 10 bases for J; bases not matched to a gene: 4. The CDR3 totals 12 residues. The germline gives CDR1 SEHNR, CDR2 FQNEAQ (reference sequence). Sequencing used cDNA as its template, made by extracting RNA and reverse transcribing it. The method was immunoSEQ multiplex PCR; TCRdb's version includes in-frame clones alone and lacks a portion of them. The table records about 150,000 clones, approximately 53% of them present only once. The sequencing used CD8+ T cells sorted from blood, collected at week 0. The receptor comes from a human donor with alopecia areata. This chain joins TRBV7-9 and TRBJ1-1; TRBD1 matches at 8 bases. CDR3 loop: CASSLGTGGAFF. CDR3 coding DNA: TGTGCCAGCAGCTTGGGAACAGGGGGAGCTTTCTTT.